This paragraph reports one TCR beta chain. Antigen specificity is unknown. Clones were read by immunoSEQ multiplex PCR, and TCRdb kept only the in-frame ones, dropping some. Of some 130,000 clones listed, approximately 88% were seen once; the top ten hold 7.6%. The record originates from a study of T cell responses to AZD1222 COVID-19 vaccine. Notes on the study in general: Increased Spike-specific TCR breadth and depth were observed after two AZD1222 doses.

Germline loops: CDR1 GTSNPN, CDR2 SVGIG (reference sequence). The CDR3 is made up of 11 amino acids. V lost 2 bases and J lost 3, with 4 bases in between. The clonotype comes from an adult in good health. This chain joins TRBV30 and TRBJ2-5, with D unresolved. Here the sequenced sample was peripheral blood, taken on day 0 of AZD1222 vaccination. CDR3 nucleotides: TGTGCCTGGAGTTTTAAAGAGACCCAGTACTTC. It specifies CAWSFKETQYF.